The entry below gives a single T cell receptor (beta chain) sequence along with its context. The assay was immunoSEQ multiplex PCR, and TCRdb's table has in-frame clones only and misses some. This table has about 170,000 clones, about four fifths appearing once. The data derive from a study of blood T cell repertoires in COVID-19. About the research overall: The analysed material was cDNA or gDNA that came from T cells, B-cell-depleted T cells, or PBMCs.

The sequencing input was peripheral blood. The sequence was obtained from a woman older than 75 with acute or convalescent COVID-19.

The CDR3 spells CASSPRQVGSGANVLTF. In nucleotides, the CDR3 is TGTGCCAGCAGCCCCCGACAGGTGGGCTCTGGGGCCAACGTCCTGACTTTC. The chain combines TRBV7-9 with TRBJ2-6, with a weak D call TRBD1 (6 bases). This CDR3 has 17 amino acids. Germline lookup yields CDR1 SEHNR and CDR2 FQNEAQ (reference sequence). Trimming removed 5 bases from V and 0 bases from J, with 14 bases in between.